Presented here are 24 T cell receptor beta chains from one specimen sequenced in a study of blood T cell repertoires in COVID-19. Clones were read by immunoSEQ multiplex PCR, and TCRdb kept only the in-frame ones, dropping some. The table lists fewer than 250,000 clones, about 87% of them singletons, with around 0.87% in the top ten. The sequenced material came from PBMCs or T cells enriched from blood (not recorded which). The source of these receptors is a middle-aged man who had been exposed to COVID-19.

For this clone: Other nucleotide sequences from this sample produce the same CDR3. The DNA for the CDR3 is TGTGCCAGCAGTTTAAGTGGCCAGCCCCAGCATTTT. It encodes CASSLSGQPQHF. V and J are TRBV28 and TRBJ1-5; D remains ambiguous. The V gene lost 2 bases and the J gene lost 7 bases, with 6 bases spanning the gap. Germline V CDR1 and CDR2: MDHEN, SYDVKM. There are 12 residues in the CDR3.

The CDR3 DNA sequence: TGTGCCAGTAGTTTTTCCCCGGGGGACAATGAGCAGTTCTTC. Amino acid sequence: CASSFSPGDNEQFF. The rearrangement links TRBV19 to TRBJ2-1; D perhaps matches TRBD2 (6 bases). The V and J ends lost 5 bases and 5 bases respectively, with 13 bases between them. In germline, CDR1 is LNHDA, CDR2 SQIVND (reference sequence). The length of the CDR3 is 14 residues.

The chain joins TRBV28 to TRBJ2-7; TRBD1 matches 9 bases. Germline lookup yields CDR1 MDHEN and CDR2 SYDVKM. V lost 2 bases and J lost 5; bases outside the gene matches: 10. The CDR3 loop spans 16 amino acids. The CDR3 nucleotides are TGTGCCAGCAGTTTACTTCCCGGGACAGGGAATGACGAGCAGTACTTC. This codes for CASSLLPGTGNDEQYF.

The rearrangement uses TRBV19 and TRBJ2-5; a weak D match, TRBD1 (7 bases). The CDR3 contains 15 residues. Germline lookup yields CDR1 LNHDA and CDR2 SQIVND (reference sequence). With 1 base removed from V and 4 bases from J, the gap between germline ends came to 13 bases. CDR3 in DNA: TGTGCCAGTAGTATAGCCCAGGGGGGCGCAGAGACCCAGTACTTC. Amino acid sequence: CASSIAQGGAETQYF.

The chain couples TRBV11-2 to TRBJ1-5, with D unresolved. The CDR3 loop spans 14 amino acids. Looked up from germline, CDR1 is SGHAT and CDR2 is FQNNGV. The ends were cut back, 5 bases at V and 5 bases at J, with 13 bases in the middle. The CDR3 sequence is CASSPATVDQPQHF. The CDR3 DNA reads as TGTGCCAGCAGCCCCGCCACAGTCGATCAGCCCCAGCATTTT.

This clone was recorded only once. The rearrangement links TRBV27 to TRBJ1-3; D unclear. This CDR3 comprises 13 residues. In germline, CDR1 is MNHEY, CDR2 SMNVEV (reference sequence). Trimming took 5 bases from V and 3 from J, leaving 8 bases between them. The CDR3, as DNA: TGTGCCAGCAGTCCCCGGGTTGGAAACACCATATATTTT. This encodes CASSPRVGNTIYF.

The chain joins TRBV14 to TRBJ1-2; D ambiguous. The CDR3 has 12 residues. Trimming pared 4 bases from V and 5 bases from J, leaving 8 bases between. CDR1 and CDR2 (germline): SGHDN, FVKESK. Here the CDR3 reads CASSPPGYGYTF. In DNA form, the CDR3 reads TGTGCCAGCAGCCCCCCGGGATATGGCTACACCTTC.

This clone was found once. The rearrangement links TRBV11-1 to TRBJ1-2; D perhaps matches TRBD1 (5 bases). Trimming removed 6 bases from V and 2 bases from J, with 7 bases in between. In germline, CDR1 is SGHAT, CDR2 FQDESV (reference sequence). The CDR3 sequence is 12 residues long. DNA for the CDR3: TGTGCCAGCAGTGGACAAAACTATGGCTACACCTTC. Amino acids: CASSGQNYGYTF.

The CDR3: CASSLNRGETQYF. CDR3 in DNA: TGCGCCAGCAGCTTGAACCGGGGAGAGACCCAGTACTTC. The rearrangement joins TRBV5-1 to TRBJ2-5; tentatively, D is TRBD2 (5 bases). Germline values: CDR1 SGHRS, CDR2 YFSETQ. V was clipped by 1 base and J by 4 bases, with 8 bases between them. The CDR3 totals 13 residues.

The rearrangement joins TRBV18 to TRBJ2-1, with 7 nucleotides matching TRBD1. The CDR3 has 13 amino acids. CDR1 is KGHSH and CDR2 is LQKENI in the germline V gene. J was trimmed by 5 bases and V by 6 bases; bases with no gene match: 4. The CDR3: CASSTQGDNEQFF. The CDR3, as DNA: TGTGCCAGCTCTACCCAGGGGGACAATGAGCAGTTCTTC.

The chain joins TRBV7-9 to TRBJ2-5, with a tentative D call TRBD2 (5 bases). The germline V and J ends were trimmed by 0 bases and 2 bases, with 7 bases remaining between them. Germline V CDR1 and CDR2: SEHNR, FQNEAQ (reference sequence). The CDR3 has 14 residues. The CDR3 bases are TGTGCCAGCAGCTTAGCTCGGGATCAAGAGACCCAGTACTTC. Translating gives CASSLARDQETQYF. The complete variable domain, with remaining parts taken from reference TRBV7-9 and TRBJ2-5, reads DTGVSQNPRHKITKRGQNVTFRCDPISEHNRLYWYRQTLGQGPEFLTYFQNEAQLEKSRLLSDRFSAERPKGSFSTLEIQRTEQGDSAMYLCASSLARDQETQYFGPGTRLLVL.

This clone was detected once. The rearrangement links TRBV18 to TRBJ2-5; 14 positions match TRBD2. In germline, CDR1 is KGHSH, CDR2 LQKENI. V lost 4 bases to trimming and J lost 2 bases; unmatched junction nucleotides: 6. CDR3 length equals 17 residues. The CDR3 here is CASSLQGTSGGQETQYF. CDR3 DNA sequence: TGTGCCAGCTCACTACAGGGGACTAGCGGGGGACAAGAGACCCAGTACTTC.

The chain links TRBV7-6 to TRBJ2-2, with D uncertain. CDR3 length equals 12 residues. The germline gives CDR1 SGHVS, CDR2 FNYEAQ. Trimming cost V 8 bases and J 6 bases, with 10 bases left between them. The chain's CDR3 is CASVYVPGELFF. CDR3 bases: TGTGCCAGCGTTTATGTCCCCGGGGAGCTGTTTTTT. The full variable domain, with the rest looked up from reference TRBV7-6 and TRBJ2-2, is GAGVSQSPRYKVTKRGQDVALRCDPISGHVSLYWYRQALGQGPEFLTYFNYEAQQDKSGLPNDRFSAERPEGSISTLTIQRTEQRDSAMYRCASVYVPGELFFGEGSRLTVL.

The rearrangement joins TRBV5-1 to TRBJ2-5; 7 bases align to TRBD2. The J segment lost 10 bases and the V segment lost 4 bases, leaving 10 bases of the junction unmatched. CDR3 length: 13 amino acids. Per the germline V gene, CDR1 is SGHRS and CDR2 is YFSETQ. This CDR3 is CASSKTRGGDQYF. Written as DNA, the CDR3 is TGCGCCAGCAGCAAGACCCGCGGGGGTGACCAGTACTTC.

The chain's CDR3 is CASSLGPGTNTEAFF. CDR3 nucleotide sequence: TGCGCCAGCAGCTTGGGACCAGGAACGAACACTGAAGCTTTCTTT. The V and J genes are TRBV5-1 and TRBJ1-1; D is undetermined. Germline values: CDR1 SGHRS, CDR2 YFSETQ. The CDR3 runs to 15 residues. Trimming shortened V by 0 bases and J by 1 base, and 10 bases separated the two germline ends.

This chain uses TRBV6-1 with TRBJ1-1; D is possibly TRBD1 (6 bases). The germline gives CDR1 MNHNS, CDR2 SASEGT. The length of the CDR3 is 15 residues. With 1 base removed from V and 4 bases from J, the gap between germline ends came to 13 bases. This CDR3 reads CASSEGGHPLTEAFF. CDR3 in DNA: TGTGCCAGCAGTGAAGGGGGACATCCCCTCACTGAAGCTTTCTTT.

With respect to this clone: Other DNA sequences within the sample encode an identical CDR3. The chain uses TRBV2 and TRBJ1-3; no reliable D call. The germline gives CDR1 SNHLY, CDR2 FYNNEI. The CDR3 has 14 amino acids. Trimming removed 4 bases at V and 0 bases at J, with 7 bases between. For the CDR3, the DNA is TGTGCCAGCAGTGCTCGGAGCTCTGGAAACACCATATATTTT. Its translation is CASSARSSGNTIYF. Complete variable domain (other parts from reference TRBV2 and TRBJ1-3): EPEVTQTPSHQVTQMGQEVILRCVPISNHLYFYWYRQILGQKVEFLVSFYNNEISEKSEIFDDQFSVERPDGSNFTLKIRSTKLEDSAMYFCASSARSSGNTIYFGEGSWLTVV.

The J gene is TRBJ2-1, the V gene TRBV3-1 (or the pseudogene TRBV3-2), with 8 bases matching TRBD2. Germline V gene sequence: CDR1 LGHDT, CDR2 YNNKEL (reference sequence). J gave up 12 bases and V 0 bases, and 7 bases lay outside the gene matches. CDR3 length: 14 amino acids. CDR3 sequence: CASSQDSGGRPQFF. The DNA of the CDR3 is TGTGCCAGCAGCCAAGATAGCGGCGGGAGGCCGCAGTTCTTC.

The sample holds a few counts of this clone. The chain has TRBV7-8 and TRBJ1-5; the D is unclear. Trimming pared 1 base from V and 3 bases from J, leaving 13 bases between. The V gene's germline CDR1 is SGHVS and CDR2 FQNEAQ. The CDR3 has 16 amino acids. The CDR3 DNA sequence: TGTGCCAGCAGCTTAGGACGCCCGAGGGTCAATCAGCCCCAGCATTTT. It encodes CASSLGRPRVNQPQHF.

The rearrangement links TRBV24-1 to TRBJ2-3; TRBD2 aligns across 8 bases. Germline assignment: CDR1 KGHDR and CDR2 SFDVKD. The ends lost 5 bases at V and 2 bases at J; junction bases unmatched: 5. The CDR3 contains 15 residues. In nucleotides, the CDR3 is TGTGCCACCAGTGTCCAGCGGGGGCCCACAGATACGCAGTATTTT. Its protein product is CATSVQRGPTDTQYF.

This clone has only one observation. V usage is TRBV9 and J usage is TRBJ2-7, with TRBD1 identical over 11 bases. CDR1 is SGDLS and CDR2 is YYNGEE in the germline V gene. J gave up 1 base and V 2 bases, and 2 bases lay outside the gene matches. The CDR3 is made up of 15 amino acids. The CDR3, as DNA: TGTGCCAGCAGCGTCGGACAGGGGGCTTCCTACGAGCAGTACTTC. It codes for CASSVGQGASYEQYF.

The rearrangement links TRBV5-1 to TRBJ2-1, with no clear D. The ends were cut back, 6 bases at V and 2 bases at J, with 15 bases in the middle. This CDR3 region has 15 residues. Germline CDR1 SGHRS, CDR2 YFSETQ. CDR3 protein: CASTAGAAAYNEQFF. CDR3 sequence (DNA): TGCGCCAGCACCGCCGGAGCCGCCGCCTACAATGAGCAGTTCTTC.

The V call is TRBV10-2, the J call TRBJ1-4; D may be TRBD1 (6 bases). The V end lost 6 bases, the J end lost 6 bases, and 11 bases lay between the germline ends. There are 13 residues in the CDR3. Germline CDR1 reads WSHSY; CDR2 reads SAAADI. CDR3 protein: CASRSGTYEKLFF. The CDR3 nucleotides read TGCGCCAGCAGAAGCGGGACATATGAAAAACTGTTTTTT.

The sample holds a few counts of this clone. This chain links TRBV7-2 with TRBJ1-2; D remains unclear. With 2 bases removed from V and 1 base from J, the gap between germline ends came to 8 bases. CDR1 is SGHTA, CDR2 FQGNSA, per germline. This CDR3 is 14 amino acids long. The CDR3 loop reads CASSLSPGNYGYTF. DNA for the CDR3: TGTGCCAGCAGCTTAAGCCCGGGTAACTATGGCTACACCTTC.